This T cell receptor beta chain emerged from a study of CD8+ T cells in alopecia areata. The germline gives CDR1 SQVTM, CDR2 ANQGSEA. This CDR3 has 12 residues. V was clipped by 5 bases and J by 4 bases, with 11 bases between them. cDNA prepared by RNA extraction and subsequent reverse transcription served as the template for sequencing. Produced via immunoSEQ multiplex PCR; TCRdb's table is partial and in-frame only. The sample lists over 150,000 clones, approximately 53% occurring once. What was sequenced was CD8+ T cells sorted from blood. The TCR originated in a human donor in good health. The V and J genes are TRBV29-1 and TRBJ1-2, with D unresolved. The CDR3 region is CSVRSGLYGYTF. DNA of the CDR3: TGCAGCGTTCGGAGCGGCCTCTATGGCTACACCTTC.